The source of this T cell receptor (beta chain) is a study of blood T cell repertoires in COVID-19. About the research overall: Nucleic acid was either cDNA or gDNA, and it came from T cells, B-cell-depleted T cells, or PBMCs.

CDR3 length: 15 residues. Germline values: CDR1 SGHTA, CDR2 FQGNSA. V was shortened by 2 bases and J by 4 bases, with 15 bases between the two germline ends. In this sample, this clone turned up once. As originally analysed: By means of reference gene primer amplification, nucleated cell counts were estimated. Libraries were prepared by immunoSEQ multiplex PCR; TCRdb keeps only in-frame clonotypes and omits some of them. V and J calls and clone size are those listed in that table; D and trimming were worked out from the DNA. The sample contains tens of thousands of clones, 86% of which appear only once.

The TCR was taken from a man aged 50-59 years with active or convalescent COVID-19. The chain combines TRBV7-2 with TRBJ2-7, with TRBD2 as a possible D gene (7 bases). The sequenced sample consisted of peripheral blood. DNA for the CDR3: TGTGCCAGCAGCTTAACGAGGGGGGGCCGGTACGAGCAGTACTTC. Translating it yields CASSLTRGGRYEQYF.